A selection of T cell receptor beta chains follows, all from one sample in a study of CD8 T cells in Susac syndrome. TCRdb reprocessed the immunoSEQ multiplex PCR reads via MiXCR and lists one record per CDR3 protein. The sample shows roughly 120,000 distinct CDR3 sequences, more than 80% of them seen only once. Sequencing was done on a sample of CD8+ T cells from PBMCs. The receptors originated from a human donor with multiple sclerosis. Each CDR3 is given with its conserved first and last residue. A D gene is named only where the DNA matches it firmly. Clone size appears in some rows only: once, few, many, or a class for an expanded clone.

d_call	j_call	clone_size	v_call	cdr3_nt	cdr3_aa
.	TRBJ2-1	few	TRBV9	TGTGCCAGCAGCGTAGGCGGCGGGCCCAGCTCCTACAATGAGCAGTTCTTC	CASSVGGGPSSYNEQFF
.	TRBJ2-3	.	TRBV9	TGTGCCAGCAGCTTTATCGGGACCGGTGGGCCCACAGATACGCAGTATTTT	CASSFIGTGGPTDTQYF
.	TRBJ1-1	.	TRBV7-9	TGTGCCAGCAGCCCCTCGGTCGGGACTGAAGCTTTCTTT	CASSPSVGTEAFF
.	TRBJ2-7	once	TRBV29-1	TGCAGCGTAGGGGCAGGGATCTACGAGCAGTACTTC	CSVGAGIYEQYF
TRBD1	TRBJ1-4	.	TRBV13	TGTGCCAGCAGCTTAGCTAGGACAGGGGGGAATGAAAAACTGTTTTTT	CASSLARTGGNEKLFF
.	TRBJ1-4	.	TRBV4-1	TGCGCCAGCAGCCAAGTGCCAGGGACTTCTAATGAAAAACTGTTTTTT	CASSQVPGTSNEKLFF
TRBD1	TRBJ2-2	.	TRBV6-5	TGTGCCAGCAGTTACTCGACAGGGTTGGCCGGGGAGCTGTTTTTT	CASSYSTGLAGELFF
.	TRBJ1-2	.	TRBV12-3/TRBV12-4	TGTGCCAGCAGTTTTGGTTATCTTAACTATGGCTACACCTTC	CASSFGYLNYGYTF
.	TRBJ2-7	.	TRBV9	TGTGCCAGCAGCGTTGAATGGGGGAGCTCCTACGAGCAGTACTTC	CASSVEWGSSYEQYF
.	TRBJ1-1	.	TRBV27	TGTGCCAGCATCTCTGCTAGGGAGCGGAACACTGAAGCTTTCTTT	CASISARERNTEAFF
TRBD1	TRBJ1-2	.	TRBV29-1	TGCAGCGTTACCCGGGACAGGGGACGGACTATTAGTAACTATGGCTACACCTTC	CSVTRDRGRTISNYGYTF
.	TRBJ2-3	.	TRBV12-3/TRBV12-4	TGTGCCAGCAGTTCTTTGGGGGACGGCCACCTCACAGATACGCAGTATTTT	CASSSLGDGHLTDTQYF
TRBD2	TRBJ2-1	.	TRBV7-9	TGTGCCAGCAGCCCTACCGGGACTAGAATTTACAATGAGCAGTTCTTC	CASSPTGTRIYNEQFF
.	TRBJ2-2	.	TRBV4-1	TGCGCCAGCAGCCAAGATGCAACTAGTGGCACCGGGGAGCTGTTTTTT	CASSQDATSGTGELFF
.	TRBJ2-4	.	TRBV7-2	TGTGCCAGCAGGAGAAGCCTAGCCAAAAACATTCAGTACTTC	CASRRSLAKNIQYF
.	TRBJ1-3	.	TRBV30	TGTGCCTGGAGGCCACCCGGGACTAGGGAATCTGGAAACACCATATATTTT	CAWRPPGTRESGNTIYF
TRBD1	TRBJ2-5	once	TRBV5-6	TGTGCCAGCAGCCCGGGACAGGCCCTCCAAGAGACCCAGTACTTC	CASSPGQALQETQYF
.	TRBJ2-7	.	TRBV15	TGTGCCACCAGCAGCGGGGACCGCTCCTACGAGCAGTACTTC	CATSSGDRSYEQYF
.	TRBJ2-1	once	TRBV29-1	TGCAGCGTCCCAGCGGTTAGCTCCTACAATGAGCAGTTCTTC	CSVPAVSSYNEQFF
.	TRBJ2-3	few	TRBV10-3	TGTGCCATCAGGGGATCAGCAGGGCCTAGCACAGATACGCAGTATTTT	CAIRGSAGPSTDTQYF
TRBD2	TRBJ2-5	.	TRBV12-3/TRBV12-4	TGTGCCAGCAGTTTCGGGCTAGCGGGGCGAGAGACCCAGTACTTC	CASSFGLAGRETQYF
.	TRBJ2-5	.	TRBV19	TGTGCCAGTAGTATAGGAGGCACGTATGGGGAGACCCAGTACTTC	CASSIGGTYGETQYF
TRBD1	TRBJ1-1	.	TRBV7-9	TGTGCCAGCAGCATCCGGGACAGGGTTCAAGTAGAAGCTTTCTTT	CASSIRDRVQVEAFF
.	TRBJ2-1	.	TRBV12-5	TGTGCTAGTGGTTTAAATGAGCAGTTCTTC	CASGLNEQFF
.	TRBJ2-5	.	TRBV5-6	TGTGCCAGCAGCTTGGATAGCTCGGTTGAGGAGACCCAGTACTTC	CASSLDSSVEETQYF
.	TRBJ1-1	.	TRBV4-1	TGCGCCAGCAGCCAAGGGACCCCCGAAGCTTTCTTT	CASSQGTPEAFF
.	TRBJ1-6	.	TRBV29-1	TGCAGCGGCGGGTATTCACCCCTCCACTTT	CSGGYSPLHF
.	TRBJ2-3	.	TRBV27	TGTGCCAGCAGAGCAGGGAGGACGCAGTATTTT	CASRAGRTQYF
TRBD1	TRBJ1-1	.	TRBV5-4	TGTGCCAGCAGCTACAGGGGGCGCAGCACTGAAGCTTTCTTT	CASSYRGRSTEAFF
.	TRBJ1-3	few	TRBV6-1	TGTGCCAGCAGTGTCCGGCAGACAAGACCCGGAGGCACCATATATTTT	CASSVRQTRPGGTIYF
.	TRBJ1-5	.	TRBV6-6	TGTGCCAGCAGTTACAATTGGGCGGGGGCTCAGCCCCAGCATTTT	CASSYNWAGAQPQHF
TRBD2	TRBJ2-3	.	TRBV7-8	TGTGCCAGCAGCAACGGGGGGTCCGATACGCAGTATTTT	CASSNGGSDTQYF
TRBD2	TRBJ2-4	.	TRBV4-1	TGCGCCAGCAGCCAACTAGCGGGGCGGGGGGACATTCAGTACTTC	CASSQLAGRGDIQYF
.	TRBJ1-1	once	TRBV28	TGTGCCAGCACCCCACCTGGGAGGGTGAACACTGAAGCTTTCTTT	CASTPPGRVNTEAFF
.	TRBJ2-3	few	TRBV12-3/TRBV12-4	TGTGCCAGCAGTCTAGGGAGCACAGATACGCAGTATTTT	CASSLGSTDTQYF
TRBD1	TRBJ2-7	.	TRBV9	TGTGCCAGCAGCGCGACCGGGACAGGGGGCTACTACGAGCAGTACTTC	CASSATGTGGYYEQYF
TRBD1	TRBJ2-7	.	TRBV19	TGTGCCAGTAGTATATTCCCCTCAACTTGGGACAGAAGCTACGAGCAGTACTTC	CASSIFPSTWDRSYEQYF
.	TRBJ2-3	.	TRBV9	TGTGCCAGCAGCGTAGACGGTAGTCTTACAGATACGCAGTATTTT	CASSVDGSLTDTQYF
.	TRBJ2-1	.	TRBV9	TGTGCCAGCAGCGAGACCCCTAGGGATGAGCAGTTCTTC	CASSETPRDEQFF
TRBD1	TRBJ1-1	.	TRBV7-9	TGTGCCAGCAGCCCGACCGCAGGGGGCACTGAAGCTTTCTTT	CASSPTAGGTEAFF
.	TRBJ1-1	few	TRBV5-6	TGTGCCAGCAGCTTGGGCAGGGAAGCTTTCTTT	CASSLGREAFF
.	TRBJ1-3	once	TRBV3-1	TGTGCCAGCACCGGGGGGCGCACCATATATTTT	CASTGGRTIYF
TRBD2	TRBJ2-1	.	TRBV5-1	TGCGCCAGCAGCCCAGCCGGGACTAGCGGGAGGAGCTCCTACAATGAGCAGTTCTTC	CASSPAGTSGRSSYNEQFF
.	TRBJ1-3	.	TRBV4-1	TGCGCCAGCAGCCAAGCAGGGTCTAGGAACACCATATATTTT	CASSQAGSRNTIYF
.	TRBJ2-1	.	TRBV30	TGTGCCTGGAGGGGAGTGTCACAGGGCAATGAGCAGTTCTTC	CAWRGVSQGNEQFF
TRBD1	TRBJ1-2	.	TRBV25-1	TGTGCCAGCAGTGAACCCCGGGACAGCATTAACTATGGCTACACCTTC	CASSEPRDSINYGYTF
.	TRBJ2-1	.	TRBV7-9	TGTGCCAGCAGCTCCGCCCGGGGAGCGGGCCCCTACAATGAGCAGTTCTTC	CASSSARGAGPYNEQFF
TRBD2	TRBJ2-3	.	TRBV7-9	TGTGCCAGCAGCCTCATTCGGGGGGACACAGATACGCAGTATTTT	CASSLIRGDTDTQYF
TRBD2	TRBJ2-5	.	TRBV20-1	TGCAGTGCTAGGAGGCTAGCGGGAGGGGGTGAGACCCAGTACTTC	CSARRLAGGGETQYF
TRBD1	TRBJ1-2	.	TRBV20-1	TGCAGTGCTAGGCGGAGGACAGGGGGCTCTAACTATGGCTACACCTTC	CSARRRTGGSNYGYTF
TRBD1	TRBJ2-7	few	TRBV6-6	TGTGCCAGCAGTGGGGACGCCGGGACAGGTTCCCTAGAGCAGTACTTC	CASSGDAGTGSLEQYF
TRBD1	TRBJ1-2	.	TRBV4-1	TGCGCCAGCAGCCAACCGGGACAGGGGATCTATGGCTACACCTTC	CASSQPGQGIYGYTF
.	TRBJ2-1	.	TRBV19	TGTGCCAGTATCTCCCCCGGGGGACCCAGAGGTAATGAGCAGTTCTTC	CASISPGGPRGNEQFF
.	TRBJ1-1	.	TRBV10-3	TGTGCCATCAGTGAGTCGATTCCGGTGGGGGTCTATAGGAACACTGAAGCTTTCTTT	CAISESIPVGVYRNTEAFF
TRBD1	TRBJ1-2	.	TRBV11-2	TGTGCCAGCAGTCTCGGACAGGGCAGCTATGGCTACACCTTC	CASSLGQGSYGYTF